This is a list of T cell receptor beta chains from one sample in a study of a mutant IDH1 vaccine in newly diagnosed glioma. Repertoires were generated with immunoSEQ multiplex PCR, while TCRdb's copy carries only in-frame clones and drops some. The sample lists some 38,000 clones, roughly 92% occurring once. The material was PBMCs, obtained from a glioma patient treated with radiotherapy, temozolomide or both. Source of these receptors: a man between 18 and 29 years old with glioma. Each CDR3 is given with its conserved first and last residue. A D gene is named only where the DNA matches it firmly. Size values are once, few and many counts, or a class for expanded clones, and some rows have none.

TRBJ1-2 | TRBV5-5 | - | - | TGTGCCAGCAGCCGGGACTATGGCTACACCTTC | CASSRDYGYTF
TRBJ2-2 | TRBV15 | once | TRBD1 | TGTGCCACCAGCAGAATACGGACAGGGGGATGGGTTGGGAACACCGGGGAGCTGTTTTTT | CATSRIRTGGWVGNTGELFF
TRBJ1-4 | TRBV4-3 | - | - | TGCGCCAGCAGCCAAGACCGCAGCAATGAAAAACTGTTTTTT | CASSQDRSNEKLFF
TRBJ1-5 | TRBV28 | - | TRBD1 | TGTGCCAGCAGTAAGGGACAGGGAAATCAGCCCCAGCATTTT | CASSKGQGNQPQHF
TRBJ2-2 | TRBV5-1 | - | TRBD2 | TGCGCCAGCAGCGTTAGCGGGAGAACCGGGGAGCTGTTTTTT | CASSVSGRTGELFF
TRBJ1-5 | TRBV5-1 | - | - | TGCGCCAGCAGCTTGAGTCCACAATCCAATCAGCCCCAGCATTTT | CASSLSPQSNQPQHF
TRBJ1-3 | TRBV29-1 | - | - | TGCAGCGTTTATTACGCAAACACCATATATTTT | CSVYYANTIYF
TRBJ2-1 | TRBV5-6 | few | TRBD1 | TGTGCCAGCAGCACTTACAGGGGATATGAGCAGTTCTTC | CASSTYRGYEQFF
TRBJ1-2 | TRBV7-8 | once | - | TGTGCCAGCAGCTTATTTTCGGACACCTCGAGTGGCTACACCTTC | CASSLFSDTSSGYTF
TRBJ1-5 | TRBV27 | - | - | TGTGCCAGCAGCCTGGCTGGCCTCAATCAGCCCCAGCATTTT | CASSLAGLNQPQHF
TRBJ2-4 | TRBV14 | - | - | TGTGCCAGCAGCCAAGATTGGACCATTCAGTACTTC | CASSQDWTIQYF
TRBJ1-2 | TRBV5-6 | - | - | TGTGCCAGCAGCTTTAGGACACCGGTCGGCTATGGCTACACCTTC | CASSFRTPVGYGYTF
TRBJ1-4 | TRBV6-1 | - | - | TGTGCCAGCAGTGAAAGGGGGGACTATGGTAATGAAAAACTGTTTTTT | CASSERGDYGNEKLFF
TRBJ2-1 | TRBV28 | - | - | TGTGCCAGCAGTTTACCACAGGGAAGTGAGCAGTTCTTC | CASSLPQGSEQFF
TRBJ2-5 | TRBV30 | once | - | TGTGCCTGGAGGCCCTACAGCGGCAGGGACCAAGAGACCCAGTACTTC | CAWRPYSGRDQETQYF
TRBJ2-5 | TRBV6-1 | - | - | TGTGCCAGCAGTGAAGGGACAACCCAAGAGACCCAGTACTTC | CASSEGTTQETQYF
TRBJ1-3 | TRBV4-3 | - | - | TGCGCCAGCAGCCAAGATAGGGCAGGGTCCTGGAGTGGAAACACCATATATTTT | CASSQDRAGSWSGNTIYF
TRBJ2-7 | TRBV18 | - | - | TGTGCCAGCTCCTCCAAGGGGCGGGGATTCTCCTACGAGCAGTACTTC | CASSSKGRGFSYEQYF
TRBJ2-7 | TRBV7-9 | - | TRBD2 | TGTGCCAGCAGCCCTTTGGGACTAGCGGGAAGCGAGCAGTACTTC | CASSPLGLAGSEQYF
TRBJ1-6 | TRBV6-1 | - | - | TGTGCCAGCAGCACGGGTTCCTATAATTCACCCCTCCACTTT | CASSTGSYNSPLHF
TRBJ1-1 | TRBV28 | once | - | TGTGCCAGCTTAGTTGGGGGGTTCGTGAACACTGAAGCTTTCTTT | CASLVGGFVNTEAFF
TRBJ1-2 | TRBV2 | - | - | TGTGCCAGCAAAAACGGGGGATCGAGGGCTGGCTACACCTTC | CASKNGGSRAGYTF
TRBJ2-1 | TRBV11-3 | - | TRBD2 | TGTGCCAGCAGCTCGGGGACCGGGACTAGCGGGGGTGAGCAGTTCTTC | CASSSGTGTSGGEQFF
TRBJ1-1 | TRBV4-3 | - | - | TGCGCCAGCAGCCAGAGCGGACAGAACACTGAAGCTTTCTTT | CASSQSGQNTEAFF